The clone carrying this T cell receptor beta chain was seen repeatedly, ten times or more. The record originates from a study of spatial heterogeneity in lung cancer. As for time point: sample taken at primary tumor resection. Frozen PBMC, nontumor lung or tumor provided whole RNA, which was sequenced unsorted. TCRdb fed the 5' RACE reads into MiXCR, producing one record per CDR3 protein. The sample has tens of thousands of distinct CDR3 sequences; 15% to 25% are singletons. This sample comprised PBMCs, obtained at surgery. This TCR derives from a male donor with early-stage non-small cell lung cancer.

CDR3 sequence (DNA): TGCGCCAGCAGCCAAGGTAATGAGCAGTTCTTC. Residues: CASSQGNEQFF. V usage is TRBV4-3 and J usage is TRBJ2-1; no firm D call. The CDR3 contains 11 residues. V was shortened by 1 base and J by 7 bases, with 2 bases between the two germline ends. Germline CDR1 reads LGHNA; CDR2 reads YSLEER.